This T cell receptor beta chain was found in a study of T cells expressing NK-cell markers. Study-level background: Beta-chain profiling covered CD3+CD56+NKG2C+, CD3+CD56+NKG2C- and CD3+CD56-NKG2C+ sorted subsets.

A word on this clonotype: Antigen unknown.

Germline CDR1 reads SGHRS; CDR2 reads YFSETQ. The CDR3 loop spans 16 amino acids. The study, taken as a whole, reports: Of the CD8+ T cell pool in five or six donors, roughly 1.0-7.5% was accounted for by dominant NKG2C+ clonotypes.

5'RACE template switching built TCR beta cDNA with unique molecular identifiers. TCRdb re-called the 5' RACE reads; one entry per CDR3 protein, DNA not given. In all, the sample yields about 460,000 distinct CDR3 sequences. Sequencing input: blood T cells: a sorted CD56 or NKG2C T cell subset, CD4+ or CD8+ T cells, or bulk PBMC T cells (not recorded which). This TCR was recovered from a woman between 45 and 60 years old in good health. This rearrangement joins TRBV5-1 to TRBJ2-1; TCRdb's D call, TRBD2, is unchecked because there is no DNA. CDR3 sequence reads: CASSLPPRATNNEQFF.